The entry below gives a single TCR beta chain sequence along with its context. The data originate from a study of PD-1 blockade in mismatch repair-deficient tumors. The trim removed 5 bases at V and 4 bases at J, leaving 5 bases unmatched. The length of the CDR3 is 14 residues. The germline CDR1 and CDR2 sequences are MNHEY and SMNVEV (reference sequence). Using immunoSEQ multiplex PCR, the repertoire was profiled, and TCRdb retains in-frame clones only, with some absent. This sample has more than 50,000 clones, with more than 70% found just once. PCR or immunohistochemistry showed mismatch repair deficiency in every enrolled patient.

The TCR was taken from an adult with mismatch repair-deficient cancer. The chain recombines TRBV27 with TRBJ2-1; 7 bases agree with TRBD1. The material sequenced was peripheral blood, taken 52 weeks after starting pembrolizumab. DNA of the CDR3: TGTGCCAGCAGTACCCCGGGACAGTACAATGAGCAGTTCTTC. Protein product: CASSTPGQYNEQFF.